Each of the 4 T cell receptor beta chains below was sequenced from the same sample in a study of response to subunit inactivated influenza vaccine. A single record per CDR3 protein comes from TCRdb applying MiXCR to the RT-PCR reads. The sample carries around 490,000 distinct CDR3 sequences, 7.5% to 8.5% recorded once. Sequences were derived from PBMCs from blood, sampled about 23 months after vaccination. The receptor source for this set is a man between 50 and 75 years old who received an inactivated influenza vaccine.

CDR3 sequence (DNA): TGTGCCAGCAGCACTAGTCACACCGGGGAGCTGTTTTTT. This gives the protein CASSTSHTGELFF. This rearrangement joins TRBV6-2 or TRBV6-3 to TRBJ2-2, with D perhaps matching TRBD2 (5 bases). Germline CDR1 is MNHEY and CDR2 is SVGEGT. The ends were cut back, 6 bases at V and 3 bases at J, with 8 bases in the middle. The CDR3 has 13 amino acids.

This clonotype was counted ten times or more. This chain links TRBV6-5 with TRBJ1-4, with TRBD1 matching 11 bases. Germline assignment: CDR1 MNHEY and CDR2 SVGAGI. The V gene end was trimmed by 2 bases and the J gene end by 6 bases; junction bases not matched to a gene: 5. The CDR3 length is 16 residues. CDR3: CASSYGGQGAYEKLFF. CDR3 sequence (DNA): TGTGCCAGCAGTTACGGCGGACAGGGGGCCTATGAAAAACTGTTTTTT.

This clonotype was seen more than once but under ten times. The chain combines TRBV12-3 or TRBV12-4 with TRBJ2-3; D gene uncertain. V lost 5 bases and J lost 2, with 14 bases in between. This CDR3 has 15 residues. The CDR3 spells CASSLGLGNTDTQYF. CDR3 sequence (DNA): TGTGCCAGCAGTCTCGGGTTGGGGAACACAGATACGCAGTATTTT.

This clonotype was counted a few times. This rearrangement joins TRBV29-1 to TRBJ2-7; 7 bases map to TRBD1. CDR3 size: 11 residues. Germline values: CDR1 SQVTM, CDR2 ANQGSEA. The J segment lost 6 bases and the V segment lost 6 bases, leaving 5 bases of the junction unmatched. The CDR3: CSVTTGFEQYF. CDR3 sequence (DNA): TGCAGCGTCACGACAGGGTTCGAGCAGTACTTC.